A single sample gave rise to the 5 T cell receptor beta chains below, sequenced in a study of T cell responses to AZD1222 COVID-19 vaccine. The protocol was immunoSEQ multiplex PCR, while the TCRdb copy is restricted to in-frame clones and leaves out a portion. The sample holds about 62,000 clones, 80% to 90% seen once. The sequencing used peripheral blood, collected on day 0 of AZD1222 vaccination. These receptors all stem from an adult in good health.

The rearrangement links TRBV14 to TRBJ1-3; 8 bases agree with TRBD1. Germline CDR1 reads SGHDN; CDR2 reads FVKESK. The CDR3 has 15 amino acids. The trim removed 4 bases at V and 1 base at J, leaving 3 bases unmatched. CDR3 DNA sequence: TGTGCCAGCAGCCGCCGGACAGGGTCTGGAAACACCATATATTTT. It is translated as CASSRRTGSGNTIYF.

The CDR3 DNA reads TGTGCCAGCAGCCCTGGGGAGGTTCGAGAGCAGTACTTC. Its translation is CASSPGEVREQYF. The J gene is TRBJ2-7, the V gene TRBV3-1 (or the pseudogene TRBV3-2), with a possible D match to TRBD2 (6 bases). Between the trimmed V and J ends, which lost 4 bases and 7 bases, there was a span of 14 bases. Germline V gene lookup returns CDR1 LGHDT and CDR2 YNNKEL (reference sequence). The CDR3 is made up of 13 amino acids.

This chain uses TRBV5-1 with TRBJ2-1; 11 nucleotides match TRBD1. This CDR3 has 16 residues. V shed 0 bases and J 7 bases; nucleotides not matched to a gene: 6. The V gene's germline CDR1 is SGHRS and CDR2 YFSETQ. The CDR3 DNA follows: TGCGCCAGCAGCTTGGCCGCGGGACAGGGGGAGAATGAGCAGTTCTTC. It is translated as CASSLAAGQGENEQFF.

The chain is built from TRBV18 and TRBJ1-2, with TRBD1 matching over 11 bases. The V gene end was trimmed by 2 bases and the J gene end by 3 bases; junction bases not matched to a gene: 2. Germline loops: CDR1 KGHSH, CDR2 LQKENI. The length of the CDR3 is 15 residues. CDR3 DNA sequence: TGTGCCAGCTCACCAAGGACAGGGGGCGACTATGGCTACACCTTC. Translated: CASSPRTGGDYGYTF.

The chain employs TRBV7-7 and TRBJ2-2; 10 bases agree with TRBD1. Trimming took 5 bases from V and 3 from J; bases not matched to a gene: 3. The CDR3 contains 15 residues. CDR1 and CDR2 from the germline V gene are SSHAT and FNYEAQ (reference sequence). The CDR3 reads CASSTGTGDTGELFF. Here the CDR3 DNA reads TGTGCCAGCAGCACCGGGACAGGGGACACCGGGGAGCTGTTTTTT.